Listed here is a single T cell receptor beta chain. Per the original data handling: How many nucleated cells were present was estimated from reference gene primer amplification. Some clones are missing from TCRdb's copy, which holds only in-frame ones; the method was immunoSEQ multiplex PCR. V and J calls and clone size follow that table, whereas D and trimming were derived from the DNA. The top ten hold just over 2.5% of the sample, which has about 220,000 clones, approximately 90% seen once. CDR1 is MNHEY and CDR2 is SVGAGI in the germline V gene. There are 14 residues in the CDR3. The junction had 7 bases not matched to a gene; V was cut back by 5 bases and J by 8 bases. This entry belongs to a study of blood T cell repertoires in COVID-19. The overall study: COVID-19 samples collected from the United States, Italy and Spain covered acute and convalescent phases. PBMCs, B-cell-depleted T cells, or T cells provided the cDNA or gDNA that made up the material.

The receptor's source is a woman in her twenties or thirties with acute COVID-19. The sequencing input was PBMCs or T cells enriched from blood (not recorded which). The J gene is TRBJ2-1, the V gene TRBV6-5, with TRBD1 matching 9 bases. The CDR3 coding sequence is TGTGCCAGCAGTACCGGGACAGGGAATTATGAGCAGTTCTTC. It is translated as CASSTGTGNYEQFF.